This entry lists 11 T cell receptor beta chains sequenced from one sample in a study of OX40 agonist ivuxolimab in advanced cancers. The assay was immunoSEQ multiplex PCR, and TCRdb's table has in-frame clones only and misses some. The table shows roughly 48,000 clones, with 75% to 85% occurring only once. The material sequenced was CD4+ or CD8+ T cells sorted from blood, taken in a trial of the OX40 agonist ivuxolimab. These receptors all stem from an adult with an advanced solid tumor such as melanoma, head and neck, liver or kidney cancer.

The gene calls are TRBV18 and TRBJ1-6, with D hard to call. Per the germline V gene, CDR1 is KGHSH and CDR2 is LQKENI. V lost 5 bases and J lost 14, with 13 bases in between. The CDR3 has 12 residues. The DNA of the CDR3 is TGTGCCAGCTCATTTGAGCTTTTGACCCTCCACTTT. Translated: CASSFELLTLHF.

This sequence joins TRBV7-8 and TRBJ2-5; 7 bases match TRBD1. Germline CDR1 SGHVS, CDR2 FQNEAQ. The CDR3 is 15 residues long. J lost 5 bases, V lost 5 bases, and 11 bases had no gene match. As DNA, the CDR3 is TGTGCCAGCAGCGTCCGGGACAGCAAATCGGAGACCCAGTACTTC. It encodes CASSVRDSKSETQYF.

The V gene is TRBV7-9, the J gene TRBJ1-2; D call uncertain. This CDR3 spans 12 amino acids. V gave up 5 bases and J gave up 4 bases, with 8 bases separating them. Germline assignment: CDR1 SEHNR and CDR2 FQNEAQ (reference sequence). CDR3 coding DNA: TGTGCCAGCAGCAATAGGAGCTATGGCTACACCTTC. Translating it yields CASSNRSYGYTF.

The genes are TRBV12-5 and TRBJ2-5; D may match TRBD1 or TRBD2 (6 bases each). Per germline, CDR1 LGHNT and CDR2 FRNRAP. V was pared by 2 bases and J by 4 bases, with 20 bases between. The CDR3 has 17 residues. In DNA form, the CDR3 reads TGTGCTAGTGGTTTGACCTCCGGGGGCGCGATTCTAGAGACCCAGTACTTC. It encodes CASGLTSGGAILETQYF.

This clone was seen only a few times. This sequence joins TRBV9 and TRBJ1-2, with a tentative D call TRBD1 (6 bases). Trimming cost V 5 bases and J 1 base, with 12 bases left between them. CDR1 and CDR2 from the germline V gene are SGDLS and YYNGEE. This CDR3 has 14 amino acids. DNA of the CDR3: TGTGCCAGCAGGAGGACAGTCAATAACTATGGCTACACCTTC. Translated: CASRRTVNNYGYTF.

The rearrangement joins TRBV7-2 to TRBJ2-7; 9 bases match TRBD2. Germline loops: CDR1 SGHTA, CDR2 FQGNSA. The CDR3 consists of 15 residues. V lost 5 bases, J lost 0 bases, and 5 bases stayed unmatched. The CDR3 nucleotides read TGTGCCAGCAGCGATAGCGGGGGCCACTCCTACGAGCAGTACTTC. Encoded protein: CASSDSGGHSYEQYF.

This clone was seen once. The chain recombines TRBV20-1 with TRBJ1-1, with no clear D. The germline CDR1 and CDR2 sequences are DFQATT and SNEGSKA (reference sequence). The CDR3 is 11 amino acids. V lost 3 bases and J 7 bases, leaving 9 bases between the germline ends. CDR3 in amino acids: CSASAYLEAFF. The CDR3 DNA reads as TGCAGTGCTAGTGCCTACCTTGAAGCTTTCTTT.

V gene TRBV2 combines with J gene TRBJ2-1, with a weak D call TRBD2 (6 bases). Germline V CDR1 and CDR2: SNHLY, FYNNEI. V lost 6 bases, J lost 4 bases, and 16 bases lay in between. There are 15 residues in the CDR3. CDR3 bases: TGTGCCAGCAGCGGAGGGGCTGCGCAGTACAATGAGCAGTTCTTC. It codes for CASSGGAAQYNEQFF.

The CDR3 bases are TGTGCCAGTAGTACCATGGACAGGGTTGATACGCAGTATTTT. Translated, it gives CASSTMDRVDTQYF. The chain recombines TRBV19 with TRBJ2-3; 8 bases line up with TRBD1. The CDR3 sequence is 14 residues long. Germline V gene lookup returns CDR1 LNHDA and CDR2 SQIVND (reference sequence). V lost 4 bases to trimming and J lost 6 bases; unmatched junction nucleotides: 6.

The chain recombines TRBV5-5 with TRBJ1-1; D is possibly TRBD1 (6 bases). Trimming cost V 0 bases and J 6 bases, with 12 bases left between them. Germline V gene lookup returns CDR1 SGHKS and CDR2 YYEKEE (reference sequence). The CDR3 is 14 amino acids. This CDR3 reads CASSLARGRAEAFF. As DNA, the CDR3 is TGTGCCAGCAGCTTGGCCAGGGGCAGGGCTGAAGCTTTCTTT.

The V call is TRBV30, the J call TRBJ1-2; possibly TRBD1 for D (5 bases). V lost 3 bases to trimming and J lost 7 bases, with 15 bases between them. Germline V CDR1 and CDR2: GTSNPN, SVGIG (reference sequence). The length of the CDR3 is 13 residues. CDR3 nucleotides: TGTGCCTGGAGGGGGAGGGGCACCTCTGGCTACACCTTC. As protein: CAWRGRGTSGYTF. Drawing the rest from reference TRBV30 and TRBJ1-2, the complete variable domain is SQTIHQWPATLVQPVGSPLSLECTVEGTSNPNLYWYRQAAGRGLQLLFYSVGIGQISSEVPQNLSASRPQDRQFILSSKKLLLSDSGFYLCAWRGRGTSGYTFGSGTRLTVV.